A single sample is the source of the 20 T cell receptor beta chains below, sequenced in a study of cytomegalovirus exposure and HLA in healthy donors. The assay was immunoSEQ multiplex PCR, and TCRdb's table has in-frame clones only and misses some. The table includes 150,000 to 200,000 clones, about 96% detected once. Sequenced material: PBMCs. The receptors derive from a woman in her late teens or twenties in good health and CMV-seronegative.

The chain employs TRBV9 and TRBJ1-1, with D unresolved. Germline V gene lookup returns CDR1 SGDLS and CDR2 YYNGEE. The CDR3 runs 13 residues. The V gene lost 1 base and the J gene lost 0 bases, with 4 bases spanning the gap. The CDR3 DNA reads TGTGCCAGCAGCGTATCTGTGAACACTGAAGCTTTCTTT. Translated: CASSVSVNTEAFF.

This chain uses TRBV30 with TRBJ1-2, with D uncertain. V lost 3 bases to trimming and J lost 8 bases, with 13 bases between them. This CDR3 comprises 12 residues. The V gene's germline CDR1 is GTSNPN and CDR2 SVGIG (reference sequence). The CDR3 DNA is TGTGCCTGGAGCGCCGTGATGGGCGGCTACACCTTC. It encodes CAWSAVMGGYTF.

The chain carries TRBV7-3 and TRBJ2-1, with D possibly matching TRBD1 (5 bases). There are 15 residues in the CDR3. V lost 3 bases and J lost 0, with 9 bases in between. The germline V gene encodes CDR1 SGHTA and CDR2 FQGTGA. This CDR3 reads CASSLGPSSYNEQFF. The CDR3, as DNA: TGTGCCAGCAGCTTGGGGCCGAGCTCCTACAATGAGCAGTTCTTC.

The chain uses TRBV29-1 and TRBJ2-3, with D tentatively TRBD2 (5 bases). Germline-derived CDR1 and CDR2 are SQVTM and ANQGSEA. V was trimmed by 4 bases and J by 3 bases, leaving 20 bases between them. CDR3 size: 16 residues. The CDR3 region has the DNA TGCAGCGTTGCACTAAAGAGGGCCCTGTTAACAGATACGCAGTATTTT. It encodes CSVALKRALLTDTQYF.

The chain uses TRBV6-5 and TRBJ2-7; 10 nucleotides agree with TRBD1. Germline V CDR1 and CDR2: MNHEY, SVGAGI. The CDR3 length is 15 residues. J lost 2 bases, V lost 2 bases, and 3 bases had no gene match. As DNA, the CDR3 is TGTGCCAGCAGTTACATGGGACAGGGGACCTACGAGCAGTACTTC. Translating gives CASSYMGQGTYEQYF.

The rearrangement links TRBV9 to TRBJ1-4; D remains unclear. The CDR3 has 15 amino acids. CDR1 SGDLS and CDR2 YYNGEE come from the germline V gene. The V end lost 6 bases, the J end lost 7 bases, and 19 bases lay between the germline ends. The CDR3 DNA is TGTGCCAGCACTCGGTGGGCAGACGCGCCTGAAAAACTGTTTTTT. Translating gives CASTRWADAPEKLFF. The full variable domain, in which reference TRBV9 and TRBJ1-4 provide the parts outside the CDR3, is DSGVTQTPKHLITATGQRVTLRCSPRSGDLSVYWYQQSLDQGLQFLIQYYNGEERAKGNILERFSAQQFPDLHSELNLSSLELGDSALYFCASTRWADAPEKLFFGSGTQLSVL.

The gene calls are TRBV4-1 and TRBJ2-7; TRBD2 aligns across 9 bases. The CDR3 is 18 residues long. Germline CDR1 is MGHRA and CDR2 is YSYEKL. The J segment lost 3 bases and the V segment lost 1 base, leaving 13 bases of the junction unmatched. The CDR3 here is CASSQALRIAGVLYEQYF. CDR3 sequence (DNA): TGCGCCAGCAGCCAAGCCCTAAGGATAGCGGGGGTACTCTACGAGCAGTACTTC.

Only one count was recorded for this clone. This chain joins TRBV4-1 and TRBJ1-1; D is unclear. The CDR3 loop spans 16 amino acids. Germline-derived CDR1 and CDR2 are MGHRA and YSYEKL. V dropped 1 base and J dropped 1 base, with 13 bases sitting between them. The CDR3: CASSQGTPLGNTEAFF. The CDR3, as DNA: TGCGCCAGCAGCCAAGGCACCCCCCTAGGGAACACTGAAGCTTTCTTT.

This clone is a singleton in its sample. The V call is TRBV6-5, the J call TRBJ1-2; D may be TRBD1 (5 bases). This CDR3 region has 14 residues. The V end was cut by 8 bases, the J end by 6 bases, with 19 bases between. CDR1 and CDR2 (germline): MNHEY, SVGAGI. In nucleotides, the CDR3 is TGTGCCAGCCTCGGCGGGGCGTGGAAGGATGGCTACACCTTC. This encodes CASLGGAWKDGYTF.

The J gene is TRBJ2-2, the V gene TRBV7-8; 7 bases fit TRBD1. Per the germline V gene, CDR1 is SGHVS and CDR2 is FQNEAQ. With 1 base clipped from V and 6 bases from J, the junction kept 2 bases outside the gene matches. The CDR3 extends over 14 amino acids. The CDR3: CASSLVQGAGELFF. CDR3 DNA: TGTGCCAGCAGCTTAGTGCAGGGGGCCGGGGAGCTGTTTTTT.

CDR3 protein: CASSAKPQGSYNEQFF. CDR3 bases: TGCGCCAGCAGCGCAAAACCTCAGGGTTCCTACAATGAGCAGTTCTTC. The chain carries TRBV5-1 and TRBJ2-1; D is possibly TRBD1 (5 bases). The CDR3 is 16 amino acids. V was cut by 4 bases and J by 1 base, with 15 bases left in between. Germline V gene lookup returns CDR1 SGHRS and CDR2 YFSETQ.

V is TRBV6-5 and J is TRBJ1-2; TRBD1 matches at 7 bases. With 6 bases clipped from V and 6 bases from J, the junction kept 7 bases outside the gene matches. Germline V lookup: CDR1 MNHEY, CDR2 SVGAGI. The CDR3 extends over 13 amino acids. The CDR3 DNA follows: TGTGCCAGCAGGCCGGGACAGATAGATGGCTACACCTTC. This translates into CASRPGQIDGYTF.

The chain links TRBV6-6 to TRBJ2-2; D is unresolved. V lost 4 bases and J lost 4, with 4 bases in between. This CDR3 has 12 residues. Per the germline V gene, CDR1 is MNHNY and CDR2 is SVGAGI (reference sequence). CDR3: CASSFGTGELFF. DNA of the CDR3: TGTGCCAGCAGTTTCGGCACCGGGGAGCTGTTTTTT.

The V gene is TRBV19, the J gene TRBJ2-7; D is unresolved. Looked up from germline, CDR1 is LNHDA and CDR2 is SQIVND (reference sequence). Deletions cut 10 bases from V and 3 bases from J, with 10 bases between. CDR3 length equals 11 residues. The chain's CDR3 is CATTFGYEQYF. The CDR3 DNA sequence: TGTGCCACTACGTTCGGCTACGAGCAGTACTTC.

The rearrangement links TRBV6-5 to TRBJ2-5; D is uncertain. CDR1 MNHEY and CDR2 SVGAGI come from the germline V gene. The CDR3 has 13 amino acids. The ends were cut back, 2 bases at V and 3 bases at J, with 7 bases in the middle. The CDR3 sequence: CASSYGHKETQYF. The DNA of the CDR3 is TGTGCCAGCAGTTACGGGCATAAAGAGACCCAGTACTTC.

J is TRBJ2-5 and V is TRBV6-6, with unresolved D. Germline lookup yields CDR1 MNHNY and CDR2 SVGAGI (reference sequence). The CDR3 is 11 residues long. The ends were cut back, 2 bases at V and 12 bases at J, with 10 bases in the middle. CDR3 sequence (DNA): TGTGCCAGCAGTTACGAGCATGCCGAGTACTTC. Translating gives CASSYEHAEYF.

J is TRBJ2-5 and V is TRBV7-3; 7 bases are shared with TRBD1. CDR1 is SGHTA and CDR2 is FQGTGA in the germline V gene. This CDR3 spans 13 amino acids. Trimming cost V 6 bases and J 5 bases; bases outside gene matches: 6. CDR3 sequence reads: CASSRQGRETQYF. In DNA, the CDR3 is TGTGCCAGCAGTAGACAGGGCCGGGAGACCCAGTACTTC.

The genes are TRBV30 and TRBJ1-3; D possibly corresponds to TRBD1 (5 bases). CDR3 length: 14 amino acids. CDR1 GTSNPN and CDR2 SVGIG come from the germline V gene (reference sequence). With 3 bases removed from V and 1 base from J, the gap between germline ends came to 10 bases. The CDR3 here is CAWSRGFSGNTIYF. CDR3 in DNA: TGTGCCTGGAGCCGGGGGTTTTCTGGAAACACCATATATTTT.

The chain is built from TRBV13 and TRBJ2-3; D possibly corresponds to TRBD1 (6 bases). V was shortened by 1 base and J by 0 bases, with 11 bases between the two germline ends. Germline CDR1 PRHDT, CDR2 FYEKMQ (reference sequence). The CDR3 length is 16 residues. The DNA for the CDR3 is TGTGCCAGCAGCTTAGTAGGGGGTAGTAGCACAGATACGCAGTATTTT. Translating gives CASSLVGGSSTDTQYF. Combining the CDR3 with reference TRBV13 and TRBJ2-3 gives the whole variable domain AAGVIQSPRHLIKEKRETATLKCYPIPRHDTVYWYQQGPGQDPQFLISFYEKMQSDKGSIPDRFSAQQFSDYHSELNMSSLELGDSALYFCASSLVGGSSTDTQYFGPGTRLTVL.

CDR3 residues: CASSKGGRGGQPQHF. The DNA of the CDR3 is TGTGCCAGTAGTAAAGGGGGGAGGGGTGGTCAGCCCCAGCATTTT. J is TRBJ1-5 and V is TRBV19; perhaps TRBD1 as D (6 bases). This CDR3 contains 15 residues. The germline V and J ends were trimmed by 4 bases and 6 bases, with 16 bases remaining between them. The germline V gene encodes CDR1 LNHDA and CDR2 SQIVND (reference sequence).